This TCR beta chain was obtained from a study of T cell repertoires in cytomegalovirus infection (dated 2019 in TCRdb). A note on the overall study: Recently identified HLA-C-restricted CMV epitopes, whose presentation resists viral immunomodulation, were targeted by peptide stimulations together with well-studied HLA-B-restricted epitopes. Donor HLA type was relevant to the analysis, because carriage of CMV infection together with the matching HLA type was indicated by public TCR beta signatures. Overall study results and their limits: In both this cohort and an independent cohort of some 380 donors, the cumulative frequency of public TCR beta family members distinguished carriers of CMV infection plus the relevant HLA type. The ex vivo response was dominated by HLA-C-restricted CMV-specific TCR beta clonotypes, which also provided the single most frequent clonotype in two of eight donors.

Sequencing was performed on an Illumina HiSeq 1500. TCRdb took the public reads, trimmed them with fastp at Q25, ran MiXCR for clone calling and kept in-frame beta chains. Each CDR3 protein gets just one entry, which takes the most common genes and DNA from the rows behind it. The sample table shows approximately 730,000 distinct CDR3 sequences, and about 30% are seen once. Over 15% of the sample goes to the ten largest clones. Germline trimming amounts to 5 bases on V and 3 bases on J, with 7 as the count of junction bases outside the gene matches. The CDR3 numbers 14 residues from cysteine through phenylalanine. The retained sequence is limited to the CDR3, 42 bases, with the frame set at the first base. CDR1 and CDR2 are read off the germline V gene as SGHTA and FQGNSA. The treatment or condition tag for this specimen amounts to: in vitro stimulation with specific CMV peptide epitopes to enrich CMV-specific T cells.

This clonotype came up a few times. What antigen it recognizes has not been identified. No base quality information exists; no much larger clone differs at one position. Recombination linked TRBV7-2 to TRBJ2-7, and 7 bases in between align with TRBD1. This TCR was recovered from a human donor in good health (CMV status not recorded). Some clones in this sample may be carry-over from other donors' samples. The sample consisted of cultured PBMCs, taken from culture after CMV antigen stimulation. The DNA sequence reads TGTGCCAGCAGCGTGAGGACAGGCTACTACGAGCAGTACTTC. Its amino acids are CASSVRTGYYEQYF.